Below, 21 T cell receptor beta chains from the same sample are listed, as sequenced in a study of T cell clones after liver transplantation. Using immunoSEQ multiplex PCR, the repertoire was profiled, and TCRdb retains in-frame clones only, with some absent. The sample contains tens of thousands of clones, roughly nine tenths of which appear only once. Sequenced here: CD4+ T cells from blood, sampled before liver transplant. The receptors were gathered from a human donor who received a liver transplant.

The CDR3 here is CASSSTSTSGRARTDTQYF. CDR3 DNA sequence: TGCGCCAGCAGCTCGACCTCAACTAGCGGGAGGGCCAGGACAGATACGCAGTATTTT. The chain employs TRBV5-1 and TRBJ2-3; TRBD2 agrees at 13 bases. J gave up 3 bases and V 3 bases, and 13 bases lay outside the gene matches. The CDR3 is 19 residues long. CDR1 SGHRS and CDR2 YFSETQ come from the germline V gene. The full variable domain, completed using reference TRBV5-1 and TRBJ2-3, is KAGVTQTPRYLIKTRGQQVTLSCSPISGHRSVSWYQQTPGQGLQFLFEYFSETQRNKGNFPGRFSGRQFSNSRSEMNVSTLELGDSALYLCASSSTSTSGRARTDTQYFGPGTRLTVL.

The chain has TRBV19 and TRBJ2-6; a weak D match, TRBD1 (6 bases). Germline CDR1 reads LNHDA; CDR2 reads SQIVND (reference sequence). This CDR3 has 15 residues. The germline V and J ends were trimmed by 5 bases and 3 bases, with 11 bases remaining between them. For the CDR3, the DNA is TGTGCCAGTAGTTTGACCAGGGGTGGGGCCAACGTCCTGACTTTC. Residues: CASSLTRGGANVLTF.

The V and J genes are TRBV18 and TRBJ2-1; TRBD1 agrees at 9 bases. The germline V gene has CDR1 KGHSH and CDR2 LQKENI. This CDR3 spans 15 amino acids. V shed 2 bases and J 3 bases; nucleotides not matched to a gene: 2. CDR3 protein: CASSPRDRVYNEQFF. The CDR3 region has the DNA TGTGCCAGCTCACCAAGGGACAGGGTCTACAATGAGCAGTTCTTC.

The rearrangement links TRBV18 to TRBJ2-7, with 9 bases lining up with TRBD1. Losses at the gene ends were 2 bases for V and 6 bases for J; bases not matched to a gene: 8. The CDR3 totals 15 residues. Germline values: CDR1 KGHSH, CDR2 LQKENI. CDR3 amino acids: CASSPSGTGRGEQYF. The CDR3 nucleotides read TGTGCCAGCTCACCATCCGGGACAGGGAGAGGCGAGCAGTACTTC.

This chain uses TRBV6-1 with TRBJ2-2; unclear D gene. V shed 10 bases and J shed 3 bases, with 12 bases lying between them. The germline V gene encodes CDR1 MNHNS and CDR2 SASEGT. The CDR3 has 13 residues. In DNA, the CDR3 is TGTGCCACTGGCCCTTCGGACACCGGGGAGCTGTTTTTT. It codes for CATGPSDTGELFF.

The chain recombines TRBV19 with TRBJ1-1; TRBD1 might be the D (6 bases). Germline V gene lookup returns CDR1 LNHDA and CDR2 SQIVND (reference sequence). The V end was cut by 5 bases, the J end by 0 bases, with 13 bases between. The CDR3 runs to 15 residues. This CDR3 is CASSQGPRMNTEAFF. CDR3 nucleotide sequence: TGTGCCAGTAGTCAGGGGCCCCGTATGAACACTGAAGCTTTCTTT.

The rearrangement joins TRBV27 to TRBJ1-1, with TRBD1 matching over 9 bases. From germline, CDR1 is MNHEY and CDR2 SMNVEV (reference sequence). V was clipped by 5 bases and J by 10 bases; unmatched bases: 5. The CDR3 contains 12 residues. CDR3: CASSTGGARAFF. The CDR3 DNA sequence: TGTGCCAGCAGTACAGGGGGCGCCCGAGCTTTCTTT.

The CDR3: CASSGSHAGELFF. CDR3 DNA: TGTGCCAGTAGTGGGAGTCACGCCGGGGAGCTGTTTTTT. V is TRBV19 and J is TRBJ2-2, with a possible D match to TRBD2 (5 bases). Looked up from germline, CDR1 is LNHDA and CDR2 is SQIVND (reference sequence). Trimming removed 5 bases from V and 6 bases from J, with 10 bases in between. The CDR3 is made up of 13 amino acids.

The chain employs TRBV10-1 and TRBJ1-5, with 10 bases that match TRBD1. CDR1 is WNHNN and CDR2 is SYGVQD in the germline V gene (reference sequence). After removal of 7 bases from V and 4 bases from J, the junction contained 16 bases not matched to a gene. There are 18 residues in the CDR3. The CDR3 bases are TGCGCCAGCACCCGGGACAGGGGACTCTACGCCCCGAATCAGCCCCAGCATTTT. Translation gives CASTRDRGLYAPNQPQHF.

This clone was observed a single time. The chain carries TRBV18 and TRBJ1-1; unclear D gene. Germline V gives CDR1 KGHSH, CDR2 LQKENI. V gave up 4 bases and J gave up 0 bases, with 15 bases separating them. The CDR3 length is 16 residues. As DNA, the CDR3 is TGTGCCAGCTCACTGGGGAGTGTAGCAGTGAACACTGAAGCTTTCTTT. Translating it yields CASSLGSVAVNTEAFF.

The rearrangement joins TRBV2 to TRBJ1-4; D remains ambiguous. This CDR3 has 13 amino acids. The V end was cut by 8 bases, the J end by 4 bases, with 11 bases between. Germline CDR1 reads SNHLY; CDR2 reads FYNNEI. The CDR3 loop is CASASGGNEKLFF. The CDR3 DNA is TGTGCCAGCGCAAGTGGAGGTAATGAAAAACTGTTTTTT.

The CDR3 is CSVEGQGARATDTQYF. The CDR3 region has the DNA TGCAGCGTTGAGGGACAGGGGGCGAGGGCCACAGATACGCAGTATTTT. The genes are TRBV29-1 and TRBJ2-3, with TRBD1 identical over 12 bases. CDR1 is SQVTM, CDR2 ANQGSEA, per germline. After removal of 3 bases from V and 2 bases from J, the junction contained 6 bases not matched to a gene. This CDR3 region has 16 residues.

This sequence joins TRBV25-1 and TRBJ1-3; D is uncertain. V shed 3 bases and J shed 4 bases, with 10 bases lying between them. From germline, CDR1 is MGHDK and CDR2 SYGVNS. This CDR3 has 14 residues. This CDR3 reads CASSDRYRGNTIYF. In DNA form, the CDR3 reads TGTGCCAGCAGTGACAGGTACCGCGGAAACACCATATATTTT.

This chain connects TRBV9 to TRBJ1-2, with D tentatively TRBD1 (6 bases). The V gene lost 3 bases and the J gene lost 2 bases, with 11 bases spanning the gap. The CDR3 contains 14 residues. Per the germline V gene, CDR1 is SGDLS and CDR2 is YYNGEE. CDR3 DNA: TGTGCCAGCAGCGGGACGGGGGGCAACTATGGCTACACCTTC. Protein: CASSGTGGNYGYTF.

This sequence joins TRBV7-9 and TRBJ2-5; D unclear. The germline CDR1 and CDR2 sequences are SEHNR and FQNEAQ (reference sequence). The CDR3 contains 16 residues. The V end lost 0 bases, the J end lost 4 bases, and 15 bases lay between the germline ends. DNA for the CDR3: TGTGCCAGCAGCTTAGCATCGGGCCACGATGGAGAGACCCAGTACTTC. This codes for CASSLASGHDGETQYF.

The genes are TRBV6-5 and TRBJ2-3; D is perhaps TRBD2 (5 bases). V lost 5 bases, J lost 1 base, and 10 bases lay in between. The length of the CDR3 is 14 residues. Germline lookup yields CDR1 MNHEY and CDR2 SVGAGI. DNA for the CDR3: TGTGCCAGCAGTCTATCGAGGGGCACAGATACGCAGTATTTT. This gives the protein CASSLSRGTDTQYF.

The chain employs TRBV4-2 and TRBJ2-3, with D tentatively TRBD1 or TRBD2 (5 bases each). The length of the CDR3 is 13 residues. Germline V gives CDR1 LGHNA, CDR2 YNFKEQ. Trimming stripped 2 bases from V and 4 bases from J, with 7 bases between. The DNA for the CDR3 is TGTGCCAGCAGCCAAAGAGGGGCAGATACGCAGTATTTT. It is translated as CASSQRGADTQYF.

The V gene is TRBV2, the J gene TRBJ2-5; 8 bases are shared with TRBD1. CDR3 length: 15 amino acids. V lost 6 bases to trimming and J lost 5 bases; unmatched junction nucleotides: 11. Germline V gene data show CDR1 as SNHLY and CDR2 as FYNNEI. CDR3 nucleotides: TGTGCCAGCAGCCGGACAGGGCAAGAGAGGGAGACCCAGTACTTC. It specifies CASSRTGQERETQYF.

The chain recombines TRBV4-2 with TRBJ2-2, with D unclear. Germline-derived CDR1 and CDR2 are LGHNA and YNFKEQ. Between the trimmed V and J ends, which lost 3 bases and 0 bases, there was a span of 14 bases. CDR3 length equals 17 residues. The CDR3 sequence is CASSQRVTQTNTGELFF. The CDR3 region has the DNA TGTGCCAGCAGCCAGCGAGTCACCCAAACGAACACCGGGGAGCTGTTTTTT.

The chain couples TRBV12-1 to TRBJ2-3; the table gives TRBD2 as D, unverified against the DNA. TRBV12-1 is classified as a pseudogene. The CDR3 has 19 amino acids. This CDR3 reads CASSPPPSGPRQDTDTQYF. In DNA, the CDR3 is TGTGCCAGCAGCCCTCCACCTAGCGGACCACGACAAGACACAGATACGCAGTATTTT.

The V call is TRBV19, the J call TRBJ2-3, with unresolved D. The CDR3 is 12 residues long. Germline CDR1 is LNHDA and CDR2 is SQIVND (reference sequence). V was cut by 4 bases and J by 4 bases, with 6 bases left in between. DNA of the CDR3: TGTGCCAGTAGTAGGGGTGCAGATACGCAGTATTTT. Translated, it gives CASSRGADTQYF. Together with reference TRBV19 and TRBJ2-3, the CDR3 gives the full variable domain: DGGITQSPKYLFRKEGQNVTLSCEQNLNHDAMYWYRQDPGQGLRLIYYSQIVNDFQKGDIAEGYSVSREKKESFPLTVTSAQKNPTAFYLCASSRGADTQYFGPGTRLTVL.